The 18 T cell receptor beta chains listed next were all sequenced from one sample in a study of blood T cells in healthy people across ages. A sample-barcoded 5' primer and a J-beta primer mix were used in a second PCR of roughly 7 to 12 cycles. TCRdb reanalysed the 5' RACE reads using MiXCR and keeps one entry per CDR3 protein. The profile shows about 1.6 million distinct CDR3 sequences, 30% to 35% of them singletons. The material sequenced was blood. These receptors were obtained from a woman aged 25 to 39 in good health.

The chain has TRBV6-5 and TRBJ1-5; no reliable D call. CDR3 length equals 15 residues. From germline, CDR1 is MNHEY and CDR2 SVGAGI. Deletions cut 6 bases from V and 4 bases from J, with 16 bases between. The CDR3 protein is CASSTTWGINQPQHF. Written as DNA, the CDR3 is TGTGCCAGCAGCACAACATGGGGTATTAATCAGCCCCAGCATTTT.

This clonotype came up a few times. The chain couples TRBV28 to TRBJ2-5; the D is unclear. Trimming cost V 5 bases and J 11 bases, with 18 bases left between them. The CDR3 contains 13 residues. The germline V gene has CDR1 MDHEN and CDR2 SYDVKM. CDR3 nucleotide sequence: TGTGCCAGCAGTAGCCGGATTGACGATGAGCAGTACTTC. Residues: CASSSRIDDEQYF.

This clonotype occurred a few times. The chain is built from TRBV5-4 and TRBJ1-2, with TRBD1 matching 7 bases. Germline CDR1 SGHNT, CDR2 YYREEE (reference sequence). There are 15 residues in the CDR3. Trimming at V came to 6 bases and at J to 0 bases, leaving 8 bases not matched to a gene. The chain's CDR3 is CASTAGGEANYGYTF. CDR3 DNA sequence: TGTGCCAGCACCGCAGGGGGGGAAGCTAACTATGGCTACACCTTC.

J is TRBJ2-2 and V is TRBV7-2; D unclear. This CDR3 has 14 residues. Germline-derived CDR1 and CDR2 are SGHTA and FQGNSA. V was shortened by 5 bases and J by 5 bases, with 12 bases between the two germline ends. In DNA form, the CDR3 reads TGTGCCAGCAGCCGAAGGTCCCCAACCGGGGAGCTGTTTTTT. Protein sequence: CASSRRSPTGELFF.

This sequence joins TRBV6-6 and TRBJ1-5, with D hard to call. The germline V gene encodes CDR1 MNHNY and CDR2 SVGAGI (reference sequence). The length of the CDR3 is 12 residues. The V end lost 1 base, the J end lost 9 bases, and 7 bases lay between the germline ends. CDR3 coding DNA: TGTGCCAGCAGTTACTGGCCTCGGCCCCAGCATTTT. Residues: CASSYWPRPQHF.

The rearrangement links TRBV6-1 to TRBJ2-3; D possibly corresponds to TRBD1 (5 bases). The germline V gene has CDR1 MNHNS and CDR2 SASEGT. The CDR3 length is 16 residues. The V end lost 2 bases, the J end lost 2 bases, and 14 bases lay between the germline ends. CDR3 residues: CASSEMGQRNTDTQYF. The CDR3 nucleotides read TGTGCCAGCAGTGAAATGGGGCAGCGTAACACAGATACGCAGTATTTT.

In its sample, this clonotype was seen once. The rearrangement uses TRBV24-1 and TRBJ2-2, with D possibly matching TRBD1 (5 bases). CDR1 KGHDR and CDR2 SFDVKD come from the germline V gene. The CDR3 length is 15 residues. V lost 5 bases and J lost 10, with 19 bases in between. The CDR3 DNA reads TGTGCCACCAGTGGTGATGTCAGGGTGTCCATGGAGCTGTTTTTT. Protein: CATSGDVRVSMELFF.

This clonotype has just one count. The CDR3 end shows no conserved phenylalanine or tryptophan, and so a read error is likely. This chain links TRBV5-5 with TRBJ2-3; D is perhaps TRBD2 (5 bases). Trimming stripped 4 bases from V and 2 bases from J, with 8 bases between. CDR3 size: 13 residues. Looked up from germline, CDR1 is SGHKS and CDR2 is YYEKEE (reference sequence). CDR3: CASSPEATDTQYC. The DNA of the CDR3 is TGTGCCAGCAGCCCGGAGGCCACAGATACGCAGTATTGT.

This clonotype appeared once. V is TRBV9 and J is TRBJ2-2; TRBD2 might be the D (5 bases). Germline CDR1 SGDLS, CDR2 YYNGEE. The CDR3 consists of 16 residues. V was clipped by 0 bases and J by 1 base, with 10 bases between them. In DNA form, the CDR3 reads TGTGCCAGCAGCGTAGATCGAGCGGAGAACACCGGGGAGCTGTTTTTT. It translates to CASSVDRAENTGELFF.

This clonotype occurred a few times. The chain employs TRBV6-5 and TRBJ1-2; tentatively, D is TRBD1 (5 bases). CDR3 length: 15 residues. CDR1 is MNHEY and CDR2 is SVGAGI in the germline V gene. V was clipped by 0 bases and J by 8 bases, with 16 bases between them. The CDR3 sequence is CASSYSGPATGGYTF. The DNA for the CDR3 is TGTGCCAGCAGTTACTCGGGTCCGGCCACAGGCGGCTACACCTTC.

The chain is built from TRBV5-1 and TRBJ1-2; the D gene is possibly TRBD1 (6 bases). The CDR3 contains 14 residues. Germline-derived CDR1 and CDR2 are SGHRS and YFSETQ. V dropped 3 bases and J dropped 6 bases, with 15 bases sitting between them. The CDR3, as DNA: TGCGCCAGCAGCTGCTCCGGACAGCGTGATGGCTACACCTTC. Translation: CASSCSGQRDGYTF.

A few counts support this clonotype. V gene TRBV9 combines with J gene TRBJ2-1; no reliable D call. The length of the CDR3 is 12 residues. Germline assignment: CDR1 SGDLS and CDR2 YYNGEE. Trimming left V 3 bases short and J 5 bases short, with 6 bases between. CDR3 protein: CASSAIHNEQFF. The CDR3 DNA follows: TGTGCCAGCAGCGCCATACACAATGAGCAGTTCTTC. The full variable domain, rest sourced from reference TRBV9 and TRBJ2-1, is DSGVTQTPKHLITATGQRVTLRCSPRSGDLSVYWYQQSLDQGLQFLIQYYNGEERAKGNILERFSAQQFPDLHSELNLSSLELGDSALYFCASSAIHNEQFFGPGTRLTVL.

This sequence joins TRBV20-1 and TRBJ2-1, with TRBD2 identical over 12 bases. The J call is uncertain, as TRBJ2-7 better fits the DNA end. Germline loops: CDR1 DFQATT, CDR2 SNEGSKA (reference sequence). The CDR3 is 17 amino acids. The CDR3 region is CSVTTSGSPLGFNEQYF. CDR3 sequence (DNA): TGCAGTGTCACGACTAGCGGGAGCCCATTGGGCTTCAATGAGCAGTACTTC.

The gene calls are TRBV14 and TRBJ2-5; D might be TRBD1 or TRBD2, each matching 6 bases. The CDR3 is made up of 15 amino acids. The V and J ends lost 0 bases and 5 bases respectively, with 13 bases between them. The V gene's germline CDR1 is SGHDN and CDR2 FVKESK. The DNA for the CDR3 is TGTGCCAGCAGCCAAGATATGGGGGGCCGGGAGACCCAGTACTTC. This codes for CASSQDMGGRETQYF.

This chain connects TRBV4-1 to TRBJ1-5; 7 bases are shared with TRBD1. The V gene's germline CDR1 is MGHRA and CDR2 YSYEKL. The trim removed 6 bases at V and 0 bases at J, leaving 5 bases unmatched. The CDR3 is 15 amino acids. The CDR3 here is CASRGTVISNQPQHF. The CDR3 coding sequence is TGCGCCAGCAGGGGGACAGTGATTAGCAATCAGCCCCAGCATTTT.

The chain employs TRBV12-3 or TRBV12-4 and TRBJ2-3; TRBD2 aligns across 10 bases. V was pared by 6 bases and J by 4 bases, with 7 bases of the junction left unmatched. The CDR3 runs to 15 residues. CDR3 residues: CASRPSSGSADTQYF. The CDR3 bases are TGTGCCAGCAGACCTTCTAGCGGGAGCGCAGATACGCAGTATTTT.

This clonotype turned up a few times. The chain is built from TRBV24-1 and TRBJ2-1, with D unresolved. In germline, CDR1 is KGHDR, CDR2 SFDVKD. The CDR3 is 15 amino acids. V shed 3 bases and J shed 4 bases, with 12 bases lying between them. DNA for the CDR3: TGTGCCACCAGTGATCACCGGCAGGTTTACAATGAGCAGTTCTTC. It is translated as CATSDHRQVYNEQFF.

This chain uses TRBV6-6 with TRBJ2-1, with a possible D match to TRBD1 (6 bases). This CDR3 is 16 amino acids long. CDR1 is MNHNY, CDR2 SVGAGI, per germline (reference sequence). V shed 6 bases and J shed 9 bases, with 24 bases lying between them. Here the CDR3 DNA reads TGTGCCAGCAGAGAAAGGGGGAGAATCCTTAGAGGTGAGCAGTTCTTC. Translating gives CASRERGRILRGEQFF.